Included here is one TCR beta chain sequence, with context. Antigen unknown. PCR amplification relied on 60 Vbeta primers (plus 13 Jbeta primers). This table comes from immunoSEQ multiplex PCR, and its TCRdb copy is limited to in-frame clones, with some not included. The data contain 45,000 to 65,000 clones, approximately 73% of them singletons. This CDR3 spans 17 amino acids. CDR1 is SGHNT, CDR2 YYREEE, per germline (reference sequence). The V end lost 2 bases, the J end lost 8 bases, and 25 bases lay between the germline ends. This record comes from a study of cytomegalovirus exposure and HLA in healthy donors. Study-level findings and limits: Among CMV-associated TCR beta chains, most appeared HLA-restricted in a later analysis.

The V gene is TRBV5-4, the J gene TRBJ1-2; no reliable D call. The TCR originated in a man aged 18 to 29 in good health and CMV-seronegative. Sequenced material: PBMCs. CDR3 sequence reads: CASSLYLSAGGNPGYTF. CDR3 nucleotides: TGTGCCAGCAGCTTATATTTAAGTGCGGGAGGGAATCCGGGCTACACCTTC.